A selection of T cell receptor beta chains follows, all from one sample in a study of T-cell reconstitution after alpha-beta-depleted transplantation in children. Via MiXCR, TCRdb re-called the PCR reads, giving one row per CDR3 protein. Here the sample spans around 600,000 distinct CDR3 sequences, about 23% being singletons. The sample here was PBMCs, mostly from graft donor cells, taken 360 days after TCRalphabeta/CD19-depleted stem cell transplant. The receptor set was obtained from a boy under two years old who had a stem cell transplant for acute myeloid leukemia, so the T cells may come from the graft donor. The CDR3 runs from the conserved cysteine through the conserved F or W. Each record gives: J gene, V gene, D gene, clone size, CDR3 length, CDR3 protein, CDR3 DNA. The D gene is left open where the match is weak. Size is stated for part of the rows, as once, few or many counts, or as a class when the clone is expanded.

>TRBJ2-1|TRBV2|TRBD1|many|17
CASSRISGTGSYNEQFF
TGTGCCAGCAGTCGAATCTCCGGGACAGGGAGCTACAATGAGCAGTTCTTC
>TRBJ2-5|TRBV10-3|TRBD2|few|14
CAISVTSEGGTQYF
TGTGCCATCAGTGTAACTAGCGAAGGTGGGACCCAGTACTTC
>TRBJ2-2|TRBV27|.|.|14
CASTPIAFSGELFF
TGTGCCAGCACCCCTATAGCGTTCTCCGGGGAGCTGTTTTTT
>TRBJ1-5|TRBV12-3/TRBV12-4|.|.|13
CASNGEDNQPQHF
TGTGCCAGCAACGGGGAGGACAATCAGCCCCAGCATTTT
>TRBJ2-1|TRBV5-4|TRBD2|.|15
CASSLSRGGASEQFF
TGTGCCAGCAGCCTCTCTCGCGGGGGGGCCAGTGAGCAGTTCTTC
>TRBJ2-5|TRBV14|.|few|17
CASSQDVKSRATETQYF
TGTGCCAGCAGCCAAGACGTTAAGAGCCGGGCCACGGAGACCCAGTACTTC
>TRBJ2-3|TRBV12-5|.|.|11
CASGGGDTQYF
TGTGCTAGTGGAGGGGGAGATACGCAGTATTTT
>TRBJ2-5|TRBV29-1|.|.|13
CSARRGVQETQYF
TGCAGCGCCCGAAGGGGAGTCCAAGAGACCCAGTACTTC
>TRBJ1-5|TRBV12-3/TRBV12-4|.|many|16
CASSLGGGGGNQPQHF
TGTGCCAGCAGTTTAGGGGGGGGCGGCGGCAATCAGCCCCAGCATTTT
>TRBJ2-2|TRBV7-9|.|few|15
CASSFSGHVTGELFF
TGTGCCAGCAGCTTCTCGGGACATGTCACCGGGGAGCTGTTTTTT
>TRBJ2-2|TRBV7-9|TRBD1|.|15
CASSSRTGWTGELFF
TGTGCCAGCAGCTCTCGGACAGGATGGACCGGGGAGCTGTTTTTT
>TRBJ2-1|TRBV6-1|TRBD1|few|16
CASRPEDRSSYNEQFF
TGTGCCAGCAGACCAGAGGACAGGTCCTCCTACAATGAGCAGTTCTTC
>TRBJ2-1|TRBV5-6|.|.|16
CASSSWLGASGNEQFF
TGTGCCAGCAGCTCCTGGCTGGGGGCGTCGGGCAATGAGCAGTTCTTC
>TRBJ2-5|TRBV11-3|TRBD2|.|15
CASSLVSGGEETQYF
TGTGCCAGCAGCTTAGTAAGCGGGGGGGAAGAGACCCAGTACTTC
>TRBJ1-1|TRBV11-2|TRBD1|once|13
CASSLVPRGRAFF
TGTGCCAGCAGCTTAGTTCCCAGGGGGCGAGCTTTCTTT
>TRBJ1-2|TRBV12-3/TRBV12-4|.|many|12
CASSLAYDGYTF
TGTGCCAGCAGTTTAGCGTACGATGGCTACACCTTC
>TRBJ2-2|TRBV6-1|TRBD1|many|15
CASSQDRADTGELFF
TGTGCCAGCAGTCAAGACAGGGCGGACACCGGGGAGCTGTTTTTT
>TRBJ2-3|TRBV13|.|few|14
CASSPRFSTDTQYF
TGTGCCAGCAGCCCCCGATTTAGCACAGATACGCAGTATTTT
>TRBJ1-4|TRBV6-5|.|.|16
CASSYLRSLGNEKLFF
TGTGCCAGCAGTTACTTAAGGTCCCTGGGGAATGAAAAACTGTTTTTT
>TRBJ2-4|TRBV20-1|.|many|14
CSARDPSTKNIQYF
TGCAGTGCTAGAGACCCTAGTACCAAAAACATTCAGTACTTC
>TRBJ2-3|TRBV28|TRBD2|few|16
CASSFPGLAGTDTQYF
TGTGCCAGCAGTTTTCCGGGACTAGCGGGCACAGATACGCAGTATTTT
>TRBJ2-1|TRBV6-5|TRBD2|many|17
CASSYWLTSGGASEQFF
TGTGCCAGCAGTTACTGGTTGACTAGCGGGGGGGCCAGTGAGCAGTTCTTC
>TRBJ2-5|TRBV29-1|.|.|13
CSVEGDYQETQYF
TGCAGCGTTGAGGGGGACTACCAAGAGACCCAGTACTTC
>TRBJ2-1|TRBV28|TRBD1|.|13
CASRTGANNEQFF
TGTGCCAGCAGGACAGGGGCGAACAATGAGCAGTTCTTC
>TRBJ1-1|TRBV6-5|.|many|16
CASSYPPGGGNTEAFF
TGTGCCAGCAGTTACCCCCCAGGTGGGGGGAACACTGAAGCTTTCTTT
>TRBJ2-7|TRBV20-1|TRBD1|.|15
CSARDWTGPSYEQYF
TGCAGTGCTAGAGACTGGACAGGGCCGTCCTACGAGCAGTACTTC
>TRBJ2-2|TRBV29-1|TRBD2|few|15
CSVEWLAGGAGELFF
TGCAGCGTTGAATGGCTAGCGGGGGGGGCCGGGGAGCTGTTTTTT
>TRBJ2-5|TRBV7-7|TRBD2|few|16
CASSPLRAGVQETQYF
TGTGCCAGCAGCCCGCTTCGCGCGGGGGTCCAAGAGACCCAGTACTTC
>TRBJ2-4|TRBV5-5|.|many|16
CASSLSQDLAKNIQYF
TGTGCCAGCAGCTTGTCCCAGGACCTAGCCAAAAACATTCAGTACTTC
>TRBJ1-5|TRBV12-3/TRBV12-4|.|many|13
CASRYSQGQPQHF
TGTGCCAGCAGGTACTCCCAGGGTCAGCCCCAGCATTTT
>TRBJ1-1|TRBV7-2|.|many|16
CASSALGQGRRTEAFF
TGTGCCAGCAGCGCCCTGGGTCAGGGGAGGAGGACTGAAGCTTTCTTT
>TRBJ2-3|TRBV6-1|.|few|13
CASGTLATDTQYF
TGTGCCTCCGGGACGCTAGCCACAGATACGCAGTATTTT